The rows below give T cell receptor beta chains drawn from one sample of a study of blood T cell repertoires in COVID-19. The table came from immunoSEQ multiplex PCR; TCRdb's copy has only in-frame clones and leaves some out. In the table there are under 200,000 clones, 65% to 85% of which are singletons. Sample: peripheral blood. These receptors came from a woman in her sixties with acute or convalescent COVID-19. Each CDR3 is given with its conserved first and last residue. D genes are given only for firm matches. Clone size appears in some rows only: once, few, many, or a class for an expanded clone.

J | size | length | D | V | DNA | CDR3
TRBJ1-1 | NA | 14 | NA | TRBV7-9 | TGTGCCAGCAGCTTGGAGGGGAGGGGCACTGAAGCTTTCTTT | CASSLEGRGTEAFF
TRBJ1-2 | NA | 15 | NA | TRBV29-1 | TGCAGCGAACTATCGGGGGACGGTCCTAACTATGGCTACACCTTC | CSELSGDGPNYGYTF
TRBJ2-1 | NA | 15 | NA | TRBV13 | TGTGCCAGCAGCCAAGGGGTAGGGGGTTACAATGAGCAGTTCTTC | CASSQGVGGYNEQFF
TRBJ1-4 | NA | 16 | NA | TRBV7-9 | TGTGCCAGCAGCTCAGACCTGGGGGGAATTGATGAAAAACTGTTTTTT | CASSSDLGGIDEKLFF
TRBJ1-3 | NA | 16 | NA | TRBV7-8 | TGTGCCAGCAGCTTAGCGCGGGGGAACGCTGGAAACACCATATATTTT | CASSLARGNAGNTIYF
TRBJ1-2 | NA | 15 | NA | TRBV5-4 | TGTGCCAGCAGCTTGGACGCGGGGGCTTGGAATGGCTACACCTTC | CASSLDAGAWNGYTF
TRBJ1-5 | many | 14 | NA | TRBV7-2 | TGTGCCAGCAGCACGTCACAGGGCTGGGAGCCCCAGCATTTT | CASSTSQGWEPQHF
TRBJ2-4 | NA | 16 | NA | TRBV6-5 | TGTGCCAGCAGTTACTCTAGCGGTGTAACCAAAAACATTCAGTACTTC | CASSYSSGVTKNIQYF
TRBJ2-7 | NA | 14 | NA | TRBV18 | TGTGCCAGCTCACTCTCTTATGAGGGCTACGAGCAGTACTTC | CASSLSYEGYEQYF
TRBJ1-2 | NA | 16 | NA | TRBV15 | TGTGCCACCAGCAGCCCCATCCCATCAGTCGACTATGGCTACACCTTC | CATSSPIPSVDYGYTF
TRBJ2-4 | once | 13 | NA | TRBV7-2 | TGTGCCAGCAGCTCAGGGTTACAAAACATTCAGTACTTC | CASSSGLQNIQYF
TRBJ1-4 | NA | 14 | NA | TRBV6-2/TRBV6-3 | TGTGCCAGCAGTCACTACAGGGACGGTGAAAAACTGTTTTTT | CASSHYRDGEKLFF
TRBJ1-2 | NA | 17 | NA | TRBV5-6 | TGTGCCAGCAGCTTGGGTTCGGGATGGAGCAGCCACTATGGCTACACCTTC | CASSLGSGWSSHYGYTF
TRBJ2-5 | NA | 14 | NA | TRBV11-2 | TGTGCCAGCAGCATCAGGGGCGGCGAAGAGACCCAGTACTTC | CASSIRGGEETQYF
TRBJ2-3 | NA | 17 | TRBD2 | TRBV6-2/TRBV6-3 | TGTGCCAGCAGTTACTCTGCCGGGGGGGGCAAATGGGATACGCAGTATTTT | CASSYSAGGGKWDTQYF
TRBJ1-4 | few | 14 | TRBD1 | TRBV5-1 | TGCGCCAGCAGCCCGACAGGGGCTGATGAAAAACTGTTTTTT | CASSPTGADEKLFF
TRBJ1-6 | NA | 13 | NA | TRBV18 | TGTGCCAGCTCACCACGTGGTGAGTCACCCCTCCACTTT | CASSPRGESPLHF
TRBJ2-3 | NA | 17 | TRBD2 | TRBV4-1 | TGCGCCAGCAGCCTAGGGACTAGCGGGGGGCCCTGGGATACGCAGTATTTT | CASSLGTSGGPWDTQYF
TRBJ2-4 | NA | 15 | TRBD1 | TRBV2 | TGTGCCAGCAGTAGGGACAGGGGATTGAGAAACATTCAGTACTTC | CASSRDRGLRNIQYF
TRBJ2-5 | NA | 13 | NA | TRBV19 | TGTGCCAGTAGTACAAACGGCCAAGAGACCCAGTACTTC | CASSTNGQETQYF
TRBJ1-4 | NA | 13 | TRBD1 | TRBV29-1 | TGCAGCGCTCGAGGGACAGGGGTCGAAAAACTGTTTTTT | CSARGTGVEKLFF
TRBJ2-5 | NA | 15 | NA | TRBV28 | TGTGCCAGCAGTTTTGTCGCGGGGGCCGGGGAGACCCAGTACTTC | CASSFVAGAGETQYF
TRBJ1-2 | NA | 15 | NA | TRBV7-2 | TGTGCCAGCAGCTGGGGGGGTAGAGTTAACTATGGCTACACCTTC | CASSWGGRVNYGYTF
TRBJ2-4 | NA | 15 | TRBD1 | TRBV3-1/TRBV3-2 | TGTGCCAGCAGCAAAGGGCGGGACAGGGAAAACATTCAGTACTTC | CASSKGRDRENIQYF
TRBJ2-7 | NA | 13 | NA | TRBV10-3 | TGTGCCATCAGTGAGTCAGGAGGGTACGAGCAGTACTTC | CAISESGGYEQYF
TRBJ2-5 | NA | 14 | NA | TRBV6-5 | TGTGCCAGCAGTCTGACAGGCTACCAAGAGACCCAGTACTTC | CASSLTGYQETQYF
TRBJ1-1 | NA | 18 | NA | TRBV28 | TGTGCCAGCAGTTTAGCGGGGTGGGACTTGGGGTTGAACACTGAAGCTTTCTTT | CASSLAGWDLGLNTEAFF
TRBJ2-6 | NA | 18 | TRBD1 | TRBV27 | TGTGCCAGCAGTCAAGACAGGGCGCCCACCCCTGGGGCCAACGTCCTGACTTTC | CASSQDRAPTPGANVLTF
TRBJ2-7 | NA | 16 | NA | TRBV7-2 | TGTGCCAGCAGCTACGCCGGGACACCAAGCTCCTACGAGCAGTACTTC | CASSYAGTPSSYEQYF
TRBJ1-4 | NA | 15 | TRBD1 | TRBV19 | TGTGCCAGTAGTGCGCAGGGGGGTACTAATGAAAAACTGTTTTTT | CASSAQGGTNEKLFF
TRBJ2-1 | NA | 15 | TRBD1 | TRBV19 | TGTGCCAGTAGTCGAGGAGGACAGGGCTACAATGAGCAGTTCTTC | CASSRGGQGYNEQFF
TRBJ1-4 | NA | 17 | NA | TRBV12-1 | TGTGCCAGCAGCTTTGTTGGACAGGGAAAAACTAATGAAAAACTGTTTTTT | CASSFVGQGKTNEKLFF
TRBJ2-3 | NA | 17 | TRBD1 | TRBV6-2/TRBV6-3 | TGTGCCAGCAGTCGGGGACAGAGGGGAAGAAACACAGATACGCAGTATTTT | CASSRGQRGRNTDTQYF
TRBJ2-2 | NA | 16 | NA | TRBV6-6 | TGTGCCAGCAGAAACCGGGACACGGGAACGGGCGGGGAGCTGTTTTTT | CASRNRDTGTGGELFF